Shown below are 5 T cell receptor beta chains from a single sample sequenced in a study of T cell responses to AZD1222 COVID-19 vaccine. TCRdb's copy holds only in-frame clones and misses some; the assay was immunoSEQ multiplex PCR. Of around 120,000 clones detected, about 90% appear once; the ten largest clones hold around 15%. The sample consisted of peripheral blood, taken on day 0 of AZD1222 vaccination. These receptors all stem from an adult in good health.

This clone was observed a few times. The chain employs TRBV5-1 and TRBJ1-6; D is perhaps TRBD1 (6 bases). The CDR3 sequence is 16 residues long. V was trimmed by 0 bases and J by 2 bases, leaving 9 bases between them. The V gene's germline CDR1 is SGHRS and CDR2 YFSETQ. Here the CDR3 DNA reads TGCGCCAGCAGCTTGGCAGGACAGACCTATAATTCACCCCTCCACTTT. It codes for CASSLAGQTYNSPLHF.

CDR3 sequence (DNA): TGTGCCAGCAGCAAGGCGGGGGGTACAAATGAAAAACTGTTTTTT. Its protein product is CASSKAGGTNEKLFF. The chain carries TRBV28 and TRBJ1-4; perhaps TRBD1 as D (5 bases). Trimming removed 6 bases from V and 5 bases from J, with 16 bases in between. Germline V gives CDR1 MDHEN, CDR2 SYDVKM. The CDR3 extends over 15 amino acids.

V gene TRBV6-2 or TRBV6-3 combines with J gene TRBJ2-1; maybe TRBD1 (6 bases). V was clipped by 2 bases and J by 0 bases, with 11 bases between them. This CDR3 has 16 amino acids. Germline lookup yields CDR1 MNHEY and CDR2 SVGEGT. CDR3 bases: TGTGCCAGCAGTTACACCACAGGGAGCTCCTACAATGAGCAGTTCTTC. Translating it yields CASSYTTGSSYNEQFF.

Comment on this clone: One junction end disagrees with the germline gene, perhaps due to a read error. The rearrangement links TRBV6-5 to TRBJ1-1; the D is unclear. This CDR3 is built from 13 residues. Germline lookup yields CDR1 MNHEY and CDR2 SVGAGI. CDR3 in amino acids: CASSYSINTEAFF. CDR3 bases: TGTGCCAGCAGTTACTCGATAAACACCGAAGCTTTCTTT.

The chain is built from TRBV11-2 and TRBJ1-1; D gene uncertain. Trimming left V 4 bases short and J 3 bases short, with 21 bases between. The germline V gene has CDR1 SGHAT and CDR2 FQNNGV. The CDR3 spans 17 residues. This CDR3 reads CASSSVSGDTHDTEAFF. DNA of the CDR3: TGTGCCAGCAGCTCAGTCTCCGGAGACACTCATGACACTGAAGCTTTCTTT.